This T cell receptor beta chain emerged from a study of blood T cells in healthy people across ages. Comments on this clonotype: The antigen is not known.

It was with a sample-barcoded 5' primer and a J-beta primer mix that a second PCR of about 6 to 11 cycles was run. TCRdb reprocessed the 5' RACE reads via MiXCR and lists one record per CDR3 protein. The sample consists of hundreds of thousands of distinct CDR3 sequences, around 29% of them appearing once. CDR3 length: 12 residues. Germline V gene data show CDR1 as SGHTA and CDR2 as FQGNSA. Study-wide results and limits: Unsorted PBMCs ruled out conclusive naive versus antigen-experienced comparison.

The sample, 7.5 to 10 milliliters of peripheral blood, was drawn from each donor. V usage is TRBV7-2 and J usage is TRBJ2-1; D unresolved. The end of the DNA aligns better with TRBJ2-5, so the J call may be wrong. This clonotype was sampled from a woman aged 70-85 years in good health. Sequences were obtained from blood. The CDR3 DNA is TGTGCCAGCTCCGCTTCGGCCCAGACCCAGTACTTC. It is translated as CASSASAQTQYF.